This is a list of T cell receptor beta chains from one sample in a study. TCRdb processed the multiplex PCR reads anew with MiXCR; each CDR3 protein has one entry. The data contain around 460 distinct CDR3 sequences, around a quarter of them singletons. The sample consisted of memory CD4+ T cells sorted from blood. These receptors originate from a female donor with breast cancer. The conserved cysteine and the conserved F or W are not part of the CDR3 here. D genes are given only for firm matches.

v_call	cdr3_length	j_call	d_call	cdr3_aa
TRBV12-3/TRBV12-4	13	TRBJ1-2	TRBD1	ASSLEGTGFYGYT
TRBV12-3/TRBV12-4	12	TRBJ1-2	.	ASSSGTLDYGYT
TRBV12-3/TRBV12-4	13	TRBJ1-2	TRBD1	ASSSRDRGGYGYT
TRBV12-3/TRBV12-4	11	TRBJ1-2	.	ASSSGPAYGYT
TRBV12-3/TRBV12-4	12	TRBJ1-2	.	ASSFGSFNYGYT
TRBV12-3/TRBV12-4	14	TRBJ1-2	.	ASTIGRGHPNYGYT
TRBV12-3/TRBV12-4	12	TRBJ1-2	TRBD1	ASRPWGQGFGYT
TRBV12-3/TRBV12-4	10	TRBJ1-2	.	ASSTDLVGYT
TRBV12-3/TRBV12-4	10	TRBJ1-2	TRBD1	ASRGQAAGYT
TRBV12-3/TRBV12-4	10	TRBJ1-2	.	ASSSSRYGYT
TRBV12-3/TRBV12-4	11	TRBJ1-2	.	ASHPDTDIGYT
TRBV12-3/TRBV12-4	12	TRBJ1-2	.	ASSLGRVNYGYT
TRBV12-3/TRBV12-4	11	TRBJ1-2	.	ASSRGEGYGYT
TRBV12-3/TRBV12-4	12	TRBJ1-2	.	ASSLGVGNYGYT
TRBV12-3/TRBV12-4	10	TRBJ1-2	.	ASTATVYGYT
TRBV12-3/TRBV12-4	12	TRBJ1-2	.	ASTPPGHYYGYT
TRBV12-3/TRBV12-4	10	TRBJ1-2	TRBD1	ASRWTGFGYT
TRBV12-3/TRBV12-4	12	TRBJ1-2	.	ASSFYGVKDGYT
TRBV12-3/TRBV12-4	12	TRBJ1-2	.	ASSPAGGKYGYT
TRBV12-3/TRBV12-4	11	TRBJ1-2	TRBD1	ASSEPTGYGYT
TRBV12-3/TRBV12-4	12	TRBJ1-2	TRBD1	ASSQRQGDYGYT
TRBV12-3/TRBV12-4	10	TRBJ1-2	.	ASSLGFYGYT
TRBV12-3/TRBV12-4	11	TRBJ1-2	.	ASSPVVGRWGT
TRBV12-3/TRBV12-4	14	TRBJ1-2	TRBD1	ASSSWDSSSNYGYT
TRBV12-3/TRBV12-4	9	TRBJ1-2	.	ASRQGLGYT
TRBV12-3/TRBV12-4	13	TRBJ1-2	TRBD1	ASRPADRVTYGYT
TRBV12-3/TRBV12-4	12	TRBJ1-2	.	ASSFSPLNYGYT
TRBV12-3/TRBV12-4	11	TRBJ1-2	.	ASSQAADYGYT
TRBV12-3/TRBV12-4	11	TRBJ1-2	.	ASSFDRVLGYT
TRBV12-5	12	TRBJ1-2	.	ASGLDTGVYGYT
TRBV12-3/TRBV12-4	13	TRBJ1-2	.	ASSLHRDFNYGYT